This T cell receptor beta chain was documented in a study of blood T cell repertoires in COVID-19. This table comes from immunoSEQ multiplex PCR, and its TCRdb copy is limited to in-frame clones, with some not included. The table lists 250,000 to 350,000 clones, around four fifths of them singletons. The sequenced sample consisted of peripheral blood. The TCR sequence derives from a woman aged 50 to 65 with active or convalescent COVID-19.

CDR3 in amino acids: CASSQDVGGYTEAFF. The CDR3 DNA sequence: TGCGCCAGCAGCCAAGATGTGGGGGGTTACACTGAAGCTTTCTTT. This chain links TRBV4-1 with TRBJ1-1; TRBD1 is a possible D gene (5 bases). Between the trimmed V and J ends, which lost 0 bases and 3 bases, there was a span of 11 bases. Looked up from germline, CDR1 is MGHRA and CDR2 is YSYEKL. This CDR3 has 15 amino acids.